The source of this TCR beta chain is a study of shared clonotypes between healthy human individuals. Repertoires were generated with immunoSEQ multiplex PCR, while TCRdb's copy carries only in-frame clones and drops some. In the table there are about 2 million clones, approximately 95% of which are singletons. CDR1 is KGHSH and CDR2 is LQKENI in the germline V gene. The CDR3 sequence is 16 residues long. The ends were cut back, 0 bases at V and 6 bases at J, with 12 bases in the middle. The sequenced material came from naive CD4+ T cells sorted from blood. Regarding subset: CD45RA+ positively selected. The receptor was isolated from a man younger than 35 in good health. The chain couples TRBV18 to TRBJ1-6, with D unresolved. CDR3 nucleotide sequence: TGTGCCAGCTCACCACCGTCAGGTCGTATTAATTCACCCCTCCACTTT. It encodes CASSPPSGRINSPLHF.